The 17 T cell receptor beta chains below all came from one sample that was sequenced in a study of T cells in Graves' hyperthyroidism and ophthalmopathy. Authors of the study amplified TCR beta CDR3 regions from RNA transcripts. The HTBI set primed first-round TCR CDR3 RT-PCR. From the multiplex PCR reads, TCRdb called clonotypes with MiXCR, one entry per CDR3 protein. The sample carries around 610,000 distinct CDR3 sequences, roughly 15% recorded once. Sequencing was carried out using blood. The source of these receptors is a woman aged 40 to 55 with Graves' ophthalmopathy.

This clonotype has ten or more counts. The chain is built from TRBV19 and TRBJ1-2; D perhaps matches TRBD1 (5 bases). This CDR3 contains 15 residues. Germline assignment: CDR1 LNHDA and CDR2 SQIVND (reference sequence). Trimming removed 4 bases from V and 4 bases from J, with 16 bases in between. The CDR3 is CASSTPLRQIYGYTF. For the CDR3, the DNA is TGTGCCAGTAGTACTCCTCTCAGACAGATCTATGGCTACACCTTC.

This chain links TRBV3-1 with TRBJ1-2, with TRBD1 as a possible D gene (5 bases). Germline lookup yields CDR1 LGHDT and CDR2 YNNKEL (reference sequence). The V gene lost 6 bases and the J gene lost 7 bases, with 21 bases spanning the gap. The CDR3 spans 15 residues. The CDR3 DNA follows: TGTGCCAGCAGTTTTTACGGAAGGGACCTAGGTGGCTACACCTTC. Protein sequence: CASSFYGRDLGGYTF.

Many counts were recorded for this clonotype. The chain couples TRBV4-3 to TRBJ2-7; D possibly corresponds to TRBD2 (6 bases). CDR1 and CDR2 (germline): LGHNA, YSLEER. The length of the CDR3 is 15 residues. Trimming removed 1 base at V and 1 base at J, with 11 bases between. CDR3 nucleotides: TGCGCCAGCAGCCAAGCCCGTGGGGGGTCCTACGAGCAGTACTTC. Its translation is CASSQARGGSYEQYF.

The genes are TRBV3-1 and TRBJ1-2; D unresolved. The CDR3 is made up of 14 amino acids. V dropped 4 bases and J dropped 4 bases, with 13 bases sitting between them. Germline values: CDR1 LGHDT, CDR2 YNNKEL (reference sequence). The CDR3 DNA sequence: TGTGCCAGCAGCCTCTACTCGCCCACCTATGGCTACACCTTC. Translating it yields CASSLYSPTYGYTF.

The genes are TRBV2 and TRBJ2-2, with 9 bases identical to TRBD2. This CDR3 is 16 amino acids long. Losses at the gene ends were 4 bases for V and 0 bases for J; bases not matched to a gene: 3. Germline-derived CDR1 and CDR2 are SNHLY and FYNNEI. CDR3 region: CASSGLAGSNTGELFF. CDR3 nucleotides: TGTGCCAGCAGTGGCCTAGCGGGGTCGAACACCGGGGAGCTGTTTTTT.

This clonotype was picked up many times. The chain employs TRBV9 and TRBJ2-5; a possible D gene is TRBD1 (6 bases). The CDR3 is made up of 18 amino acids. Trimming cost V 0 bases and J 3 bases, with 21 bases left between them. Germline-derived CDR1 and CDR2 are SGDLS and YYNGEE. CDR3: CASSVGQVPRGREETQYF. CDR3 bases: TGTGCCAGCAGCGTAGGACAGGTCCCTCGCGGGCGGGAAGAGACCCAGTACTTC.

This clonotype was detected ten times or more. The V gene is TRBV2, the J gene TRBJ1-5, with 7 bases that match TRBD1. V dropped 4 bases and J dropped 4; count of bases not matched to a gene: 4. This CDR3 contains 14 residues. Germline V gene data show CDR1 as SNHLY and CDR2 as FYNNEI. The CDR3, as DNA: TGTGCCAGCAGTGGGGACAGCAAAAATCAGCCCCAGCATTTT. It yields the protein CASSGDSKNQPQHF.

This clonotype turned up a few times. The gene calls are TRBV12-3 or TRBV12-4 and TRBJ2-4; the D is unclear. V dropped 6 bases and J dropped 7 bases, with 13 bases sitting between them. The CDR3 runs 13 residues. In DNA form, the CDR3 reads TGTGCCAGCAGCCGGATGGACGGGAACATTCAGTACTTC. Protein sequence: CASSRMDGNIQYF.

This clonotype has at least ten counts. The chain is built from TRBV7-3 and TRBJ2-1; 10 bases are a match to TRBD1. The CDR3 runs 15 residues. CDR1 is SGHTA, CDR2 FQGTGA, per germline. The junction had 6 bases not matched to a gene; V was cut back by 5 bases and J by 5 bases. The CDR3 coding sequence is TGTGCCAGCAGCCCGGGACAGGGGCTAAACAATGAGCAGTTCTTC. This encodes CASSPGQGLNNEQFF.

This clonotype was observed a few times. The J gene is TRBJ2-5, the V gene TRBV9, with unresolved D. Looked up from germline, CDR1 is SGDLS and CDR2 is YYNGEE. V was trimmed by 0 bases and J by 3 bases, leaving 12 bases between them. This CDR3 spans 15 amino acids. The CDR3 here is CASSVEPVRKETQYF. CDR3 nucleotide sequence: TGTGCCAGCAGCGTAGAGCCAGTTCGGAAAGAGACCCAGTACTTC.

This clonotype occurred a few times. The V gene is TRBV24-1, the J gene TRBJ2-2; the match to TRBD2 covers 12 bases. CDR1 KGHDR and CDR2 SFDVKD come from the germline V gene. The CDR3 sequence is 18 residues long. The J segment lost 3 bases and the V segment lost 3 bases, leaving 7 bases of the junction unmatched. The CDR3 is CATSDTVTSGSYTGELFF. As DNA, the CDR3 is TGTGCCACCAGTGATACGGTGACTAGCGGGAGTTACACCGGGGAGCTGTTTTTT.

The chain combines TRBV13 with TRBJ1-1; D is possibly TRBD1 (5 bases). The CDR3 loop spans 16 amino acids. Germline CDR1 reads PRHDT; CDR2 reads FYEKMQ (reference sequence). V lost 0 bases and J lost 1, with 12 bases in between. In DNA form, the CDR3 reads TGTGCCAGCAGCTTAGGGGGGCCGAATTCGAACACTGAAGCTTTCTTT. Its protein product is CASSLGGPNSNTEAFF. Supplemented by reference TRBV13 and TRBJ1-1, the full variable domain reads AAGVIQSPRHLIKEKRETATLKCYPIPRHDTVYWYQQGPGQDPQFLISFYEKMQSDKGSIPDRFSAQQFSDYHSELNMSSLELGDSALYFCASSLGGPNSNTEAFFGQGTRLTVV.

This clonotype was counted many times. The gene calls are TRBV9 and TRBJ2-5; TRBD1 matches 7 bases. Unmatched junction bases numbered 7, after V lost 0 bases and J lost 5 bases. CDR1 is SGDLS and CDR2 is YYNGEE in the germline V gene. The CDR3 covers 15 residues. The CDR3 DNA sequence: TGTGCCAGCAGCGTAGCGGACAGGAAGGGGGAGACCCAGTACTTC. Encoded protein: CASSVADRKGETQYF. The entire variable domain, with the rest obtained from reference TRBV9 and TRBJ2-5, is as follows: DSGVTQTPKHLITATGQRVTLRCSPRSGDLSVYWYQQSLDQGLQFLIQYYNGEERAKGNILERFSAQQFPDLHSELNLSSLELGDSALYFCASSVADRKGETQYFGPGTRLLVL.

There are many counts of this clonotype. The rearrangement uses TRBV11-2 and TRBJ1-3; unclear D gene. The CDR3 spans 13 residues. V was cut by 7 bases and J by 3 bases, with 10 bases left in between. Germline lookup yields CDR1 SGHAT and CDR2 FQNNGV. The CDR3 sequence is CASTPSYGNTIYF. Here the CDR3 DNA reads TGTGCCAGCACCCCCAGTTATGGAAACACCATATATTTT. The full variable domain, in which reference TRBV11-2 and TRBJ1-3 provide the parts outside the CDR3, is EAGVAQSPRYKIIEKRQSVAFWCNPISGHATLYWYQQILGQGPKLLIQFQNNGVVDDSQLPKDRFSAERLKGVDSTLKIQPAKLEDSAVYLCASTPSYGNTIYFGEGSWLTVV.

This clonotype was detected ten times or more. This chain joins TRBV28 and TRBJ2-7, with D perhaps matching TRBD2 (5 bases). In germline, CDR1 is MDHEN, CDR2 SYDVKM. The CDR3 length is 14 residues. The V end lost 6 bases, the J end lost 6 bases, and 18 bases lay between the germline ends. The CDR3 protein is CASSRTGSAGEQYF. The CDR3 DNA reads as TGTGCCAGCAGCCGAACCGGGTCGGCGGGCGAGCAGTACTTC.

The chain employs TRBV3-1 and TRBJ2-4; 8 bases agree with TRBD2. The CDR3 loop spans 13 amino acids. Germline lookup yields CDR1 LGHDT and CDR2 YNNKEL (reference sequence). V lost 4 bases, J lost 8 bases, and 4 bases stayed unmatched. CDR3 residues: CASSPGGVDIQYF. CDR3 bases: TGTGCCAGCAGCCCCGGGGGGGTAGACATTCAGTACTTC.

This clonotype has ten or more counts. CDR3 sequence (DNA): TGTGCCAGCAAACTCGACACTGAAGCTTTCTTT. This gives the protein CASKLDTEAFF. The chain combines TRBV28 with TRBJ1-1; D not certain. Trimming removed 7 bases at V and 3 bases at J, with 6 bases between. The CDR3 totals 11 residues. The V gene's germline CDR1 is MDHEN and CDR2 SYDVKM.